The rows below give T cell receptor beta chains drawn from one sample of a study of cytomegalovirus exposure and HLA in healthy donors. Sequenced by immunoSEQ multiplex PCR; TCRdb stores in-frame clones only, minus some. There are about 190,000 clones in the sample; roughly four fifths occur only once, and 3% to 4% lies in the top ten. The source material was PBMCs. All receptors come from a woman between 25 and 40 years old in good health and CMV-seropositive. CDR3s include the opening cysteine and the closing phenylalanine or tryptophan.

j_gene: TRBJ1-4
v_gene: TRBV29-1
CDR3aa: CSVGGGAEKLFF

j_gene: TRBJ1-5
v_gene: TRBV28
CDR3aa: CASSLFQGLGNQPQHF

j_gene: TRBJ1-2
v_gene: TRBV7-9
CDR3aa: CASSLVTGDTLYGYTF

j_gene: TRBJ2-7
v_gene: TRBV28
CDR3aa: CASSLPDLGYEQYF

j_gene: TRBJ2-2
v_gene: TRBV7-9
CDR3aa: CASSLASRDPTGELFF

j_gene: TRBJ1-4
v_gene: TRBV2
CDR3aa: CATHFNADEKLFF

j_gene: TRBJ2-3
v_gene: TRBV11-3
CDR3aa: CASSLGGVDTQYF

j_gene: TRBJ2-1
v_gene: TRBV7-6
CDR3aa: CASSPFIGLAGDNEQFF

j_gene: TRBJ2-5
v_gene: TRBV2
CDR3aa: CASSEGPQETQYF

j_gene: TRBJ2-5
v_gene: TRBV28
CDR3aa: CASSFLGREETQYF

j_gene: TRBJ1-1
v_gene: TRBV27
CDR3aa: CASSFQVNTEAFF

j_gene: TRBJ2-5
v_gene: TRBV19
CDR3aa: CASSLSGQPQETQYF

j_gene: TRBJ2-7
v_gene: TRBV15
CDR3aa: CATSSGFNEQYF

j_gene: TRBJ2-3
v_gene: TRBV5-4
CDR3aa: CASSLPFRSTDTQYF

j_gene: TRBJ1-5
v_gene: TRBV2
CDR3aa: CASSGEVRNQPQHF

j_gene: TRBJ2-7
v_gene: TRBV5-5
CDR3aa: CASSLTGQGGFYEQYF

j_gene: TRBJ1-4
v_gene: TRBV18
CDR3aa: CASSPGKTGGTEKLFF

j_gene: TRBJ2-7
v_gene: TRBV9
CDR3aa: CASSVAAGEQYF

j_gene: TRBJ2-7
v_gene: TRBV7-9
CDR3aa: CASSSKTGPTLYEQYF

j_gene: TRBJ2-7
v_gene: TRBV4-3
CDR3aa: CASSQGGTSAPNYEQYF

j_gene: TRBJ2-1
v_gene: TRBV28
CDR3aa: CASSYETGLPLLYNEQFF

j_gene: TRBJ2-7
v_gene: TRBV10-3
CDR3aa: CAISDLGGGPWGQYF

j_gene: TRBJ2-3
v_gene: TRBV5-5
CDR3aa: CASSPYLTDTQYF

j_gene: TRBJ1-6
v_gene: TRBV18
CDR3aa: CASSRQGWNSPLHF

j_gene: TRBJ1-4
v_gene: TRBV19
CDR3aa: CASLNRGQDHEKLFF

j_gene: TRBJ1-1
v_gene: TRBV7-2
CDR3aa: CASSLAVQGRTEAFF

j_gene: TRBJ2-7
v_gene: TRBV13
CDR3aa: CASSLRQGSDEQYF

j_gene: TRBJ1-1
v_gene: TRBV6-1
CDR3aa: CASTRANTEAFF

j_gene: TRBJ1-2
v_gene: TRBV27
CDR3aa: CASSLYYSGTDGYTF

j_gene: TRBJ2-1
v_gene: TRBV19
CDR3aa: CASSMGLAGGNEQFF

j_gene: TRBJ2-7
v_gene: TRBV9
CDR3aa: CASSPGGAEQYF

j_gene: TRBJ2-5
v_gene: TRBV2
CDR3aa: CASSGRGIVGYQETQYF

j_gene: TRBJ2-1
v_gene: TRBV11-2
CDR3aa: CASCLSGGFNEQFF

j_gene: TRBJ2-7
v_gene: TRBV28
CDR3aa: CASSLSRGGEQYF

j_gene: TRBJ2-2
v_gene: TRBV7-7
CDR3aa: CASSPRPSGSSGELFF

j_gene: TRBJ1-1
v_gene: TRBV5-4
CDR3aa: CASSIRGGNTEAFF

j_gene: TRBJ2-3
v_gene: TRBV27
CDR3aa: CASSTTRGGENTDTQYF

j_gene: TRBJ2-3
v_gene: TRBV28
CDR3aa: CASRLGGQGADTQYF

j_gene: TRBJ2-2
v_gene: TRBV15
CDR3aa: CATSRAAGTGELFF

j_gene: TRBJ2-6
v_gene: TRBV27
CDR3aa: CASSLYAVANVLTF

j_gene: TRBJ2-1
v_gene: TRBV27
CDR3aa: CASRGRVYNEQFF

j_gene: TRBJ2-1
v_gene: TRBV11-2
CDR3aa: CASSPSSGNYNEQFF

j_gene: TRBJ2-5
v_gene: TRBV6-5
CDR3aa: CASSPGQGPETQYF

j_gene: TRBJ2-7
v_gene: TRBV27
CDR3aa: CASSSSRLGLASSYEQYF

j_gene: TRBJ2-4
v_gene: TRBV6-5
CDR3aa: CASSYGLALAKNIQYF

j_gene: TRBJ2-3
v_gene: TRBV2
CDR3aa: CASSAVLAGTTDTQYF

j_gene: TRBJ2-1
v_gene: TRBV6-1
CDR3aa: CASNPPGRVTEQFF

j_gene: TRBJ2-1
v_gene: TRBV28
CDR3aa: CASSLQIPSPYNEQFF

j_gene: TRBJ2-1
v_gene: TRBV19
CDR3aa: CASSMAHGGWGEQFF

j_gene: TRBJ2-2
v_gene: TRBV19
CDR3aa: CASSLLAGLNTGELFF